These 8 T cell receptor beta chains share one sample of origin, sequenced in a study of T cell changes during pregnancy in multiple sclerosis. Profiling relied on immunoSEQ multiplex PCR, and the TCRdb table lists in-frame clones only, not all of them. The sample lists tens of thousands of clones; around nine tenths were seen once. The sequencing used peripheral blood, collected in the second trimester of pregnancy. The receptors were gathered from a female donor in good health, enrolled as a control in a pregnancy study.

On this clone itself: Distinct nucleotide sequences in the sample also encode this CDR3. The CDR3 here is CSVEEGTGGHGYTF. The CDR3 DNA reads as TGCAGCGTTGAAGAGGGGACAGGGGGCCATGGCTACACCTTC. This chain links TRBV29-1 with TRBJ1-2; 12 nucleotides line up with TRBD1. Germline trimming cut 0 bases from V and 6 bases from J; bases unmatched to any gene: 2. The V gene's germline CDR1 is SQVTM and CDR2 ANQGSEA. CDR3 length: 14 residues.

The gene calls are TRBV9 and TRBJ1-2, with 9 bases lining up with TRBD1. Germline-derived CDR1 and CDR2 are SGDLS and YYNGEE. J gave up 5 bases and V 3 bases, and 8 bases lay outside the gene matches. The CDR3 consists of 15 residues. CDR3 sequence: CASSAGTGQGYGYTF. The CDR3 nucleotides are TGTGCCAGCAGCGCCGGGACAGGGCAGGGGTATGGCTACACCTTC.

J is TRBJ1-5 and V is TRBV7-2; D is unclear. Germline lookup yields CDR1 SGHTA and CDR2 FQGNSA. Trimming removed 1 base at V and 6 bases at J, with 7 bases between. This CDR3 has 13 residues. Here the CDR3 DNA reads TGTGCCAGCAGCTTAGGTTGGGCTCAGCCCCAGCATTTT. Its translation is CASSLGWAQPQHF.

The rearrangement links TRBV7-2 to TRBJ2-1, with D perhaps matching TRBD2 (6 bases). Per the germline V gene, CDR1 is SGHTA and CDR2 is FQGNSA. The CDR3 runs to 14 residues. The V gene lost 5 bases and the J gene lost 4 bases, with 12 bases spanning the gap. This chain's CDR3 is CASSRRSGYNEQFF. CDR3 sequence (DNA): TGTGCCAGCAGCCGACGAAGCGGGTACAATGAGCAGTTCTTC.

The chain couples TRBV19 to TRBJ1-1; 10 positions agree with TRBD1. This CDR3 spans 15 amino acids. CDR1 LNHDA and CDR2 SQIVND come from the germline V gene (reference sequence). V was clipped by 7 bases and J by 3 bases; unmatched bases: 8. This CDR3 reads CASNPGQGFYTEAFF. CDR3 nucleotide sequence: TGTGCCAGTAACCCGGGACAGGGGTTTTACACTGAAGCTTTCTTT.

V gene TRBV7-2 combines with J gene TRBJ1-1; D is unclear. V was shortened by 5 bases and J by 6 bases, with 10 bases between the two germline ends. Germline CDR1 is SGHTA and CDR2 is FQGNSA. The CDR3 is 12 amino acids. The CDR3 region has the DNA TGTGCCAGCAGCCTCCTTCCTCCTGAAGCTTTCTTT. Protein sequence: CASSLLPPEAFF.

The chain combines TRBV25-1 with TRBJ2-5, with 9 bases fitting TRBD2. The CDR3 loop spans 12 amino acids. Germline V gives CDR1 MGHDK, CDR2 SYGVNS. V lost 11 bases, J lost 4 bases, and 5 bases stayed unmatched. The CDR3 DNA reads as TGTGCCTGCGGGGGGGCGGGAGAGACCCAGTACTTC. It encodes CACGGAGETQYF.

The V gene is TRBV5-1, the J gene TRBJ2-7; 7 bases are shared with TRBD1. Losses at the gene ends were 3 bases for V and 3 bases for J; bases not matched to a gene: 3. Per the germline V gene, CDR1 is SGHRS and CDR2 is YFSETQ. The CDR3 spans 13 residues. The CDR3 sequence is CASSSTGNYEQYF. The CDR3 bases are TGCGCCAGCAGCTCGACAGGGAACTACGAGCAGTACTTC.